Listed here are 2 T cell receptor beta chains from one sample, sequenced in a study of shared clonotypes between healthy human individuals. The data were produced by immunoSEQ multiplex PCR, yet TCRdb's version contains in-frame clones alone and is incomplete. The sample shows about 1.5 million clones, over 95% of them seen only once. Sequenced material: naive CD4+ T cells sorted from blood. Documented subset: CD45RA+ positively selected. These receptors were collected from a man aged 30 to 39 in good health.

The chain carries TRBV11-2 and TRBJ2-1, with 13 bases fitting TRBD2. Losses at the gene ends were 5 bases for V and 8 bases for J; bases not matched to a gene: 6. The CDR3 length is 15 residues. Germline loops: CDR1 SGHAT, CDR2 FQNNGV. The CDR3 DNA sequence: TGTGCCAGCAGCCCCGGACTAGCGGGAGTGGATGAGCAGTTCTTC. Protein product: CASSPGLAGVDEQFF.

The gene calls are TRBV5-4 and TRBJ1-1; weak D call: TRBD1 (6 bases). The CDR3 totals 14 residues. Germline V CDR1 and CDR2: SGHNT, YYREEE (reference sequence). Trimming left V 2 bases short and J 5 bases short, with 13 bases between. CDR3 in amino acids: CASSLAGEETEAFF. Here the CDR3 DNA reads TGTGCCAGCAGCTTAGCAGGGGAGGAAACTGAAGCTTTCTTT. Based on the CDR3 plus reference TRBV5-4 and TRBJ1-1, the full variable domain is ETGVTQSPTHLIKTRGQQVTLRCSSQSGHNTVSWYQQALGQGPQFIFQYYREEENGRGNFPPRFSGLQFPNYSSELNVNALELDDSALYLCASSLAGEETEAFFGQGTRLTVV.